This TCR beta chain derives from a study of blood T cell repertoires in COVID-19. Study details: Researchers got acute and convalescent COVID-19 samples from the United States, Italy and Spain. Sample material is recorded as cDNA or gDNA derived from T cells, B-cell-depleted T cells, or PBMCs.

Per the study methods: From reference gene primer amplification, estimates of nucleated cell counts were derived. The repertoire was sequenced with immunoSEQ multiplex PCR; TCRdb's copy has only in-frame clones and lacks some. The D gene and trimming were derived from the DNA, and the V and J assignments and clone size from that table. This table has 200,000 to 250,000 clones, 70% to 90% appearing once. The CDR3 sequence is 16 residues long. Germline CDR1 SGHAT, CDR2 FQNNGV. V was shortened by 4 bases and J by 8 bases, with 21 bases between the two germline ends. This chain joins TRBV11-2 and TRBJ2-1; possible D gene TRBD2, 5 bases. This receptor was taken from a young woman who had recovered from COVID-19. The sequencing sample was made of peripheral blood. CDR3 nucleotide sequence: TGTGCCAGCAGCTATAACCCTGGTATGGGGAGCGATGAGCAGTTCTTC. It encodes CASSYNPGMGSDEQFF.